The rows below give T cell receptor beta chains drawn from one sample of a study of spatial heterogeneity in lung cancer. TCRdb processed the 5' RACE reads anew with MiXCR; each CDR3 protein has one entry. The sample has about 46,000 distinct CDR3 sequences, 12% seen once; the top ten hold 30% to 40%. The source was PBMCs, collected at follow-up. Receptors were obtained from a male donor with early-stage non-small cell lung cancer. Both conserved end residues are part of each CDR3. The order of the fields is D gene, J gene, clone size, V gene, CDR3 length, CDR3 protein, CDR3 DNA. D genes are given only for firm matches. Clone size is given for some rows only: seen once, a few or many times, or a class if the clone is expanded.

>-|TRBJ2-1|few|TRBV6-6|15
CASSGGGSSYNEQFF
TGTGCCAGCAGTGGGGGCGGGAGCTCCTACAATGAGCAGTTCTTC
>-|TRBJ2-2|-|TRBV5-4|15
CASSMEALPGGELFF
TGTGCCAGCAGCATGGAGGCCCTCCCGGGCGGGGAGCTGTTTTTT
>TRBD2|TRBJ2-1|-|TRBV7-2|13
CANRLAGGYEQFF
TGTGCCAACCGACTAGCGGGAGGCTATGAGCAGTTCTTC
>-|TRBJ2-5|few|TRBV6-2/TRBV6-3|14
CASSFGRSQETQYF
TGTGCCAGCAGTTTCGGACGGAGCCAAGAGACCCAGTACTTC
>TRBD1|TRBJ2-7|many|TRBV20-1|14
CSAKTQDRGTEQYF
TGCAGTGCTAAGACCCAGGACAGGGGGACCGAGCAGTACTTC
>TRBD1|TRBJ2-4|many|TRBV20-1|14
CSARGTGSVDIQYF
TGCAGTGCTAGGGGGACAGGTTCGGTGGACATTCAGTACTTC
>-|TRBJ2-2|many|TRBV2|11
CASISTGELFF
TGTGCCAGCATTAGTACCGGGGAGCTGTTTTTT
>TRBD1|TRBJ2-5|-|TRBV7-2|14
CASSLTGAKETQYF
TGTGCCAGCAGCTTGACAGGGGCCAAAGAGACCCAGTACTTC
>-|TRBJ2-5|many|TRBV5-1|14
CASSLAGLQETQYF
TGCGCCAGCAGCTTGGCCGGGTTACAAGAGACCCAGTACTTC
>TRBD1|TRBJ2-1|many|TRBV20-1|18
CSASRTGTFVRSYNEQFF
TGCAGTGCTAGTAGGACAGGGACGTTTGTACGCTCCTACAATGAGCAGTTCTTC
>-|TRBJ2-6|-|TRBV7-2|13
CASGVSGANVLTF
TGTGCCAGCGGGGTATCTGGGGCCAACGTCCTGACTTTC
>-|TRBJ1-5|-|TRBV12-3/TRBV12-4|14
CASSLRAVNQPQHF
TGTGCCAGCAGTTTAAGGGCAGTCAATCAGCCCCAGCATTTT
>TRBD2|TRBJ2-3|few|TRBV5-1|16
CASRLAGAPPTDTQYF
TGCGCCAGCCGATTAGCGGGGGCGCCCCCCACAGATACGCAGTATTTT
>-|TRBJ2-1|few|TRBV4-3|15
CASSLSDSSYNEQFF
TGCGCCAGCAGCCTCAGCGATAGCTCCTACAATGAGCAGTTCTTC
>-|TRBJ2-7|many|TRBV25-1|14
CASSEATSWDEQYF
TGTGCCAGCAGTGAAGCCACTAGCTGGGACGAGCAGTACTTC
>-|TRBJ2-3|many|TRBV20-1|13
CSGTPDSTDTQYF
TGCAGTGGCACGCCTGATAGCACAGATACGCAGTATTTT
>-|TRBJ1-3|many|TRBV12-3/TRBV12-4|16
CASSSYGSSSGNTIYF
TGTGCCAGCAGTTCATACGGATCATCCTCTGGAAACACCATATATTTT